The rows below give T cell receptor beta chains drawn from one sample of a study of blood T cell repertoires in COVID-19. Generated by immunoSEQ multiplex PCR, the TCRdb table keeps only in-frame clones and is missing some. Here the sample spans 9,500 to 11,000 clones, 80% to 90% being singletons. Sequencing was done on a sample of peripheral blood. These receptors originate from a human donor in a cohort sampled during active COVID-19. Each CDR3 is given with its conserved first and last residue. The D gene is left open where the match is weak. Rows give clone size only sometimes, using once, few, many, or a class for an expanded clone.

j_call d_call clone_size v_call cdr3_nt cdr3_aa
TRBJ1-1 . . TRBV5-1 TGCGCCAGCATCTCCCCCGAGAGAGACACTGAAGCTTTCTTT CASISPERDTEAFF
TRBJ1-2 TRBD1 . TRBV5-1 TGCGCCAGCAGCGCGCAGGGGGATCAAGGCTACACCTTC CASSAQGDQGYTF
TRBJ1-1 . . TRBV28 TGTGCCAGCACCCCAGGAGGGGTCATGAACACTGAAGCTTTCTTT CASTPGGVMNTEAFF
TRBJ2-2 TRBD2 . TRBV7-2 TGTGCCAGCAGCTCTCCGGGACTAGCGGGGGGGCCGGAGCTGTTTTTT CASSSPGLAGGPELFF
TRBJ1-2 TRBD1 . TRBV5-5 TGTGCCAGCAGCTTGGTAGGGGGCTTTGACTATGGCTACACCTTC CASSLVGGFDYGYTF
TRBJ2-1 . once TRBV5-6 TGTGCCAGCAGCACCGGGACCTACAATGAGCAGTTCTTC CASSTGTYNEQFF
TRBJ2-3 . once TRBV30 TGTGCCTGGAGTGTAGGGGGGGACACAGATACGCAGTATTTT CAWSVGGDTDTQYF
TRBJ1-5 . . TRBV10-3 TGTGCCATCAGGGAGGGGGGGGCTCAGCCCCAGCATTTT CAIREGGAQPQHF
TRBJ2-3 TRBD2 . TRBV10-3 TGTGCCATCACGCGGGGGGGGCCCATAGATACGCAGTATTTT CAITRGGPIDTQYF
TRBJ1-4 . . TRBV21-1 TGTGCCAGCAGCCGTCGGGACAGGGAAGGAGGGTCAACTAATGAAAAACTGTTTTTT CASSRRDREGGSTNEKLFF
TRBJ1-3 TRBD1 . TRBV7-6 TGTGCCAGCAGCCAGGGACAGGGGGATGGAAACACCATATATTTT CASSQGQGDGNTIYF
TRBJ1-1 TRBD1 few TRBV27 TGTGCCAGCAGTTTAAGGGGCAGGGGGCGAACTTTCTTT CASSLRGRGRTFF
TRBJ1-6 . . TRBV5-4 TGTGCCAGCAGCTTCAGGGGTCAACCCCTCCACTTT CASSFRGQPLHF
TRBJ2-3 . few TRBV9 TGTGCCAGCAGCGCATTATCAGGGGCCGGGACAGATACGCAGTATTTT CASSALSGAGTDTQYF
TRBJ1-1 . . TRBV7-8 TGTGCCAGCAGCTTACAACCGGACGGGGTAACTTTCTTT CASSLQPDGVTFF